A single sample is the source of the 30 T cell receptor beta chains below, sequenced in a study of blood T cell repertoires in COVID-19. The repertoire was sequenced with immunoSEQ multiplex PCR; TCRdb's copy has only in-frame clones and lacks some. The profile shows about 74,000 clones, under 95% of them singletons. Material: peripheral blood. The receptors shown here come from a man aged 50-60 years with acute or convalescent COVID-19.

The chain recombines TRBV29-1 with TRBJ1-1, with D tentatively TRBD1 (5 bases). The CDR3 loop spans 12 amino acids. Germline CDR1 reads SQVTM; CDR2 reads ANQGSEA. V was clipped by 7 bases and J by 4 bases, with 13 bases between them. The CDR3 reads CSAMSQGTEAFF. CDR3 DNA sequence: TGCAGCGCAATGTCCCAGGGCACTGAAGCTTTCTTT.

This chain joins TRBV30 and TRBJ2-1; D might be TRBD2 (6 bases). Deletions cut 5 bases from V and 4 bases from J, with 15 bases between. CDR3 length: 14 amino acids. Looked up from germline, CDR1 is GTSNPN and CDR2 is SVGIG (reference sequence). The CDR3 sequence is CAWGGLPTYNEQFF. CDR3 coding DNA: TGTGCCTGGGGGGGACTGCCTACTTACAATGAGCAGTTCTTC. Full variable domain (remainder filled in from reference TRBV30 and TRBJ2-1): SQTIHQWPATLVQPVGSPLSLECTVEGTSNPNLYWYRQAAGRGLQLLFYSVGIGQISSEVPQNLSASRPQDRQFILSSKKLLLSDSGFYLCAWGGLPTYNEQFFGPGTRLTVL.

The chain is built from TRBV11-2 and TRBJ2-1, with TRBD2 as a possible D gene (6 bases). Between the trimmed V and J ends, which lost 2 bases and 4 bases, there was a span of 12 bases. CDR3 length: 15 residues. Germline assignment: CDR1 SGHAT and CDR2 FQNNGV. The CDR3 spells CASSLLAGPYNEQFF. The CDR3 nucleotides are TGTGCCAGCAGCTTATTGGCGGGGCCGTACAATGAGCAGTTCTTC.

Worth noting for this clone: Germline and junction disagree at one end, which may indicate a read error. The chain uses TRBV7-7 and TRBJ2-5, with D possibly TRBD1 on 6 matching bases. The CDR3 covers 14 residues. The germline V gene has CDR1 SSHAT and CDR2 FNYEAQ (reference sequence). The CDR3 loop is CASSLSGAQETQYF. The CDR3, as DNA: TGTGCTAGCAGCTTATCAGGGGCCCAAGAGACCCAGTACTTC.

The chain carries TRBV5-8 and TRBJ1-1; TRBD1 is a possible D gene (6 bases). V lost 4 bases and J lost 5, with 12 bases in between. The germline CDR1 and CDR2 sequences are SGHTS and YDEGEE. This CDR3 contains 13 residues. The CDR3 sequence: CASSRLQGTEAFF. CDR3 bases: TGTGCCAGCAGCAGACTACAGGGAACTGAAGCTTTCTTT. Based on the CDR3 plus reference TRBV5-8 and TRBJ1-1, the full variable domain is EAGVTQSPTHLIKTRGQQATLRCSPISGHTSVYWYQQALGLGLQFLLWYDEGEERNRGNFPPRFSGRQFPNYSSELNVNALELEDSALYLCASSRLQGTEAFFGQGTRLTVV.

The chain is built from TRBV30 and TRBJ2-4; 8 bases fit TRBD2. Germline trimming cut 3 bases from V and 8 bases from J; bases unmatched to any gene: 6. In germline, CDR1 is GTSNPN, CDR2 SVGIG (reference sequence). This CDR3 has 13 amino acids. DNA of the CDR3: TGTGCCTGGAGACGGGGGGGCGCGGACATTCAGTACTTC. This sequence encodes CAWRRGGADIQYF.

This clone was seen just once. The chain combines TRBV20-1 with TRBJ2-3, with D perhaps matching TRBD1 (6 bases). Germline V gives CDR1 DFQATT, CDR2 SNEGSKA (reference sequence). This CDR3 has 11 residues. V was shortened by 6 bases and J by 14 bases, with 18 bases between the two germline ends. The CDR3: CSAQGPAGPYF. The CDR3 nucleotides read TGCAGTGCCCAGGGGCCCGCCGGACCGTATTTT.

This clone was detected only a few times. The V call is TRBV4-2, the J call TRBJ2-7, with 8 bases aligning to TRBD1. The CDR3 length is 14 residues. V lost 4 bases to trimming and J lost 5 bases; unmatched junction nucleotides: 7. The germline V gene encodes CDR1 LGHNA and CDR2 YNFKEQ. Here the CDR3 DNA reads TGTGCCAGCAGCCGACAGGACAGGGAGGACGAGCAGTACTTC. Its protein is CASSRQDREDEQYF.

The V and J genes are TRBV28 and TRBJ1-6; 8 nucleotides match TRBD1. Unmatched junction bases numbered 5, after V lost 5 bases and J lost 5 bases. The CDR3 is 15 amino acids. Germline values: CDR1 MDHEN, CDR2 SYDVKM. This chain's CDR3 is CASSVGQVDNSPLHF. In nucleotides, the CDR3 is TGTGCCAGCAGTGTGGGACAGGTGGATAATTCACCCCTCCACTTT.

In its sample, this clone was seen once. V is TRBV18 and J is TRBJ2-1; 7 nucleotides match TRBD1. Germline V CDR1 and CDR2: KGHSH, LQKENI. V shed 3 bases and J 7 bases; nucleotides not matched to a gene: 15. The CDR3 is 17 amino acids. For the CDR3, the DNA is TGTGCCAGCTCACCGAGTCAGTACAGGGGTGGTAGAAATGAGCAGTTCTTC. It specifies CASSPSQYRGGRNEQFF.

The V call is TRBV10-3, the J call TRBJ1-2; D gene uncertain. CDR3 length equals 14 residues. Germline CDR1 ENHRY, CDR2 SYGVKD. V dropped 2 bases and J dropped 4 bases, with 11 bases sitting between them. The CDR3 sequence: CAISEQMPRYGYTF. The CDR3 nucleotides are TGTGCCATCAGTGAGCAGATGCCCCGCTATGGCTACACCTTC.

The chain carries TRBV27 and TRBJ2-3; 10 positions match TRBD2. The CDR3 spans 19 residues. V shed 4 bases, J shed 7 bases, and the junction held 20 bases outside the gene matches. The V gene's germline CDR1 is MNHEY and CDR2 SMNVEV (reference sequence). The CDR3 nucleotides are TGTGCCAGCAGTTCCACTCCCCTAGCGCTAGCGGGAGACGGTAATACGCAGTATTTT. Translating gives CASSSTPLALAGDGNTQYF.

The chain is built from TRBV3-1 (or the pseudogene TRBV3-2) and TRBJ1-2, with D possibly being TRBD1 (6 bases). The CDR3 has 19 amino acids. V was shortened by 0 bases and J by 4 bases, with 24 bases between the two germline ends. The germline gives CDR1 LGHDT, CDR2 YNNKEL (reference sequence). The CDR3 here is CASSQDRLWGRVAPYGYTF. The CDR3 DNA follows: TGTGCCAGCAGCCAAGATCGCTTGTGGGGGCGTGTAGCCCCCTATGGCTACACCTTC.

The chain carries TRBV11-2 and TRBJ1-5; D remains ambiguous. Per germline, CDR1 SGHAT and CDR2 FQNNGV. V gave up 2 bases and J gave up 2 bases, with 7 bases separating them. The CDR3 extends over 14 amino acids. CDR3 loop: CASSLTVGNQPQHF. CDR3 nucleotide sequence: TGTGCCAGCAGCTTAACGGTAGGCAATCAGCCCCAGCATTTT.

The V and J genes are TRBV18 and TRBJ2-7; weak D call: TRBD2 (5 bases). This CDR3 region has 14 residues. Germline CDR1 KGHSH, CDR2 LQKENI. The V end was cut by 3 bases, the J end by 4 bases, with 13 bases between. DNA of the CDR3: TGTGCCAGCTCACCGACGGGTTCGGGATACGAGCAGTACGTC. Protein product: CASSPTGSGYEQYV.

The chain couples TRBV3-1 (or the pseudogene TRBV3-2) to TRBJ1-4; the D is unclear. The CDR3 totals 14 residues. CDR1 and CDR2 (germline): LGHDT, YNNKEL (reference sequence). The V and J ends lost 4 bases and 0 bases respectively, with 6 bases between them. The CDR3 coding sequence is TGTGCCAGCAGCCGGGGAGCAACTAATGAAAAACTGTTTTTT. Protein sequence: CASSRGATNEKLFF.

The V and J genes are TRBV7-9 and TRBJ2-1; perhaps TRBD2 as D (6 bases). V lost 5 bases and J 2 bases, leaving 10 bases between the germline ends. This CDR3 spans 14 amino acids. The germline CDR1 and CDR2 sequences are SEHNR and FQNEAQ (reference sequence). This chain's CDR3 is CASSPRGTYNEQFF. The CDR3 nucleotides read TGTGCCAGCAGCCCCCGGGGGACCTACAATGAGCAGTTCTTC.

This chain links TRBV27 with TRBJ2-1, with TRBD2 matching 14 bases. J was trimmed by 6 bases and V by 2 bases; bases with no gene match: 0. The germline V gene has CDR1 MNHEY and CDR2 SMNVEV (reference sequence). This CDR3 comprises 15 residues. The CDR3 protein is CASSLGLAGGNEQFF. The CDR3 DNA follows: TGTGCCAGCAGTTTAGGACTAGCGGGAGGCAATGAGCAGTTCTTC.

The genes are TRBV4-3 and TRBJ1-6; D is uncertain. The V gene lost 0 bases and the J gene lost 2 bases, with 14 bases spanning the gap. The CDR3 is 18 amino acids. The V gene's germline CDR1 is LGHNA and CDR2 YSLEER. The CDR3: CASSQEGAVSAYNSPLHF. The CDR3 DNA reads as TGCGCCAGCAGCCAAGAGGGAGCCGTCAGCGCCTATAATTCACCCCTCCACTTT.

The rearrangement uses TRBV30 and TRBJ2-5; weak D call: TRBD1 (5 bases). Germline V lookup: CDR1 GTSNPN, CDR2 SVGIG (reference sequence). The CDR3 spans 18 residues. V was clipped by 2 bases and J by 2 bases, with 24 bases between them. This CDR3 is CAWSRTGLGRLWQETQYF. CDR3 nucleotides: TGTGCCTGGAGTCGAACAGGATTGGGCCGTTTGTGGCAAGAGACCCAGTACTTC.

The V gene is TRBV19, the J gene TRBJ1-5; 9 bases are a match to TRBD1. This CDR3 comprises 13 residues. V was pared by 8 bases and J by 1 base, with 0 bases of the junction left unmatched. The germline V gene has CDR1 LNHDA and CDR2 SQIVND (reference sequence). CDR3 region: CASGQGSNQPQHF. The CDR3 DNA follows: TGTGCCAGTGGACAGGGGAGCAATCAGCCCCAGCATTTT. The full variable domain, rest sourced from reference TRBV19 and TRBJ1-5, is DGGITQSPKYLFRKEGQNVTLSCEQNLNHDAMYWYRQDPGQGLRLIYYSQIVNDFQKGDIAEGYSVSREKKESFPLTVTSAQKNPTAFYLCASGQGSNQPQHFGDGTRLSIL.

The CDR3 loop is CASSSRDRGLYDTQYF. In DNA form, the CDR3 reads TGTGCCAGCAGCTCAAGGGACAGGGGGCTATATGATACGCAGTATTTT. The chain couples TRBV5-4 to TRBJ2-3; 12 bases are a match to TRBD1. Germline CDR1 is SGHNT and CDR2 is YYREEE (reference sequence). The CDR3 totals 16 residues. V was clipped by 3 bases and J by 6 bases; unmatched bases: 8.

This clone was picked up one time. The rearrangement links TRBV7-2 to TRBJ1-4; 9 bases align to TRBD1. Germline CDR1 SGHTA, CDR2 FQGNSA. V gave up 7 bases and J gave up 8 bases; unmatched junction bases: 5. The CDR3 covers 13 residues. CDR3 residues: CASKQGAREKLFF. CDR3 DNA: TGTGCCAGCAAACAGGGGGCAAGAGAAAAACTGTTTTTT. Supplemented by reference TRBV7-2 and TRBJ1-4, the full variable domain reads GAGVSQSPSNKVTEKGKDVELRCDPISGHTALYWYRQSLGQGLEFLIYFQGNSAPDKSGLPSDRFSAERTGGSVSTLTIQRTQQEDSAVYLCASKQGAREKLFFGSGTQLSVL.

This sequence joins TRBV4-1 and TRBJ1-3, with a tentative D call TRBD1 (5 bases). CDR3 size: 16 residues. V was pared by 4 bases and J by 3 bases, with 16 bases between. From germline, CDR1 is MGHRA and CDR2 YSYEKL. DNA of the CDR3: TGCGCCAGCAGCCTCCGGGGGACGGGAGATGGAAACACCATATATTTT. Translation: CASSLRGTGDGNTIYF.

V and J are TRBV19 and TRBJ1-5; 8 nucleotides line up with TRBD1. The CDR3 is made up of 15 amino acids. Germline loops: CDR1 LNHDA, CDR2 SQIVND (reference sequence). With V trimmed by 6 bases and J by 7 bases, 11 bases remained unmatched. The CDR3 DNA reads TGTGCCAGTAGCTACACGGGACAGGTTTTCCAGCCCCAGCATTTT. Translation: CASSYTGQVFQPQHF.

V is TRBV2 and J is TRBJ1-3, with D tentatively TRBD1 (6 bases). The CDR3 runs 15 residues. CDR1 is SNHLY and CDR2 is FYNNEI in the germline V gene. Trimming removed 5 bases at V and 0 bases at J, with 11 bases between. CDR3 coding DNA: TGTGCCAGCAGTATACAGGGCCCCTCTGGAAACACCATATATTTT. Its translation: CASSIQGPSGNTIYF.

This clone was recorded only once. The chain carries TRBV27 and TRBJ2-1; D call uncertain. The ends were cut back, 6 bases at V and 3 bases at J, with 12 bases in the middle. The CDR3 spans 14 residues. Germline CDR1 reads MNHEY; CDR2 reads SMNVEV (reference sequence). DNA for the CDR3: TGTGCCAGCAGCTCCCTTAGTGTCTACAATGAGCAGTTCTTC. Its protein product is CASSSLSVYNEQFF.

The rearrangement joins TRBV24-1 to TRBJ2-1; a possible D gene is TRBD1 (6 bases). The CDR3 spans 13 residues. Trimming cost V 9 bases and J 3 bases, with 11 bases left between them. Germline CDR1 KGHDR, CDR2 SFDVKD. The CDR3 is CATVGQDYNEQFF. CDR3 coding DNA: TGTGCCACCGTGGGACAAGACTACAATGAGCAGTTCTTC.

This chain connects TRBV7-3 to TRBJ2-3; 8 nucleotides line up with TRBD2. Germline CDR1 SGHTA, CDR2 FQGTGA. The length of the CDR3 is 17 residues. With V trimmed by 2 bases and J by 6 bases, 13 bases remained unmatched. The CDR3 spells CASSLSPAGAARDTQYF. In DNA, the CDR3 is TGTGCCAGCAGCTTATCGCCAGCGGGGGCCGCACGGGATACGCAGTATTTT.

For the CDR3, the DNA is TGTGCCAGCAGCGCCAACAGGGCTTTCTCTGGAAACACCATATATTTT. As protein: CASSANRAFSGNTIYF. The chain joins TRBV11-2 to TRBJ1-3; possibly TRBD1 for D (6 bases). This CDR3 has 16 amino acids. The germline V and J ends were trimmed by 5 bases and 0 bases, with 14 bases remaining between them. Germline V gene sequence: CDR1 SGHAT, CDR2 FQNNGV.